Listed here are 11 T cell receptor beta chains from one sample, sequenced in a study of blood T cell repertoires in COVID-19 (dated by TCRdb to 2020 to 2021). Receptors were amplified or captured by the immunoSEQ multiplex PCR assay. TCRdb limited this immuneACCESS table to in-frame rearrangements with V and J called. A share of clones is missing; checked studies link under half to unresolved V genes, and the rest is unexplained. The sample includes approximately 360,000 clones, with around 92% observed a single time. 0.95% to 1.5% of the sample comes from the top ten. Sequenced sample: peripheral blood. The receptor set was obtained from a man aged 40-49 years with acute or convalescent COVID-19.

This chain links TRBV6-5 with TRBJ1-2, with 7 positions matching TRBD1. Losses at the gene ends were 9 bases for V and 0 bases for J; bases not matched to a gene: 7. The CDR3 is 14 residues long. From germline, CDR1 is MNHEY and CDR2 SVGAGI. The CDR3 is CASSPGGANYGYTF. DNA for the CDR3: TGTGCCAGTTCCCCAGGGGGAGCTAACTATGGCTACACCTTC.

The chain links TRBV3-1 (or the pseudogene TRBV3-2) to TRBJ1-4, with D unclear. V gave up 1 base and J gave up 8 bases, with 8 bases separating them. There are 13 residues in the CDR3. Germline CDR1 LGHDT, CDR2 YNNKEL (reference sequence). This CDR3 is CASSQGGREKLFF. The DNA of the CDR3 is TGTGCCAGCAGCCAAGGCGGGAGAGAAAAACTGTTTTTT.

The genes are TRBV7-9 and TRBJ2-7; perhaps TRBD1 as D (5 bases). Between the trimmed V and J ends, which lost 2 bases and 4 bases, there was a span of 12 bases. The CDR3 totals 14 residues. Germline values: CDR1 SEHNR, CDR2 FQNEAQ (reference sequence). The DNA for the CDR3 is TGTGCCAGCAGCTTACAGGGCCCTGGGTACGAGCAGTACTTC. Translated: CASSLQGPGYEQYF.

The chain combines TRBV18 with TRBJ1-5, with 7 positions matching TRBD1. V was clipped by 2 bases and J by 1 base; unmatched bases: 8. This CDR3 is built from 17 residues. Looked up from germline, CDR1 is KGHSH and CDR2 is LQKENI. CDR3 protein: CASSPLRQGGSNQPQHF. DNA of the CDR3: TGTGCCAGCTCACCATTGAGACAGGGAGGAAGCAATCAGCCCCAGCATTTT.

The rearrangement uses TRBV5-1 and TRBJ2-1; no clear D. This CDR3 spans 16 amino acids. Per the germline V gene, CDR1 is SGHRS and CDR2 is YFSETQ. V lost 2 bases and J lost 2, with 14 bases in between. The CDR3 protein is CASSLPWPTTYNEQFF. The CDR3 DNA sequence: TGCGCCAGCAGCTTACCGTGGCCCACAACCTACAATGAGCAGTTCTTC. The full variable domain, its missing parts supplied by reference TRBV5-1 and TRBJ2-1, is KAGVTQTPRYLIKTRGQQVTLSCSPISGHRSVSWYQQTPGQGLQFLFEYFSETQRNKGNFPGRFSGRQFSNSRSEMNVSTLELGDSALYLCASSLPWPTTYNEQFFGPGTRLTVL.

The chain carries TRBV9 and TRBJ2-2; weak D call: TRBD1 (5 bases). The germline gives CDR1 SGDLS, CDR2 YYNGEE. This CDR3 is built from 13 residues. V was pared by 4 bases and J by 5 bases, with 9 bases between. The CDR3 region is CASSLDTTGELFF. In DNA, the CDR3 is TGTGCCAGCAGCTTGGACACTACCGGGGAGCTGTTTTTT.

The chain couples TRBV19 to TRBJ1-1, with 7 bases identical to TRBD1. Germline CDR1 reads LNHDA; CDR2 reads SQIVND (reference sequence). This CDR3 region has 11 residues. The ends lost 8 bases at V and 10 bases at J; junction bases unmatched: 7. This CDR3 reads CASRTGGIAFF. CDR3 DNA: TGTGCCAGTCGGACAGGAGGTATAGCTTTCTTT.

V gene TRBV6-2 or TRBV6-3 combines with J gene TRBJ2-2, with TRBD2 identical over 7 bases. There are 17 residues in the CDR3. V shed 3 bases, J shed 3 bases, and the junction held 10 bases outside the gene matches. Per the germline V gene, CDR1 is MNHEY and CDR2 is SVGEGT. CDR3 sequence: CASSYQSGGSDTGELFF. CDR3 in DNA: TGTGCCAGCAGTTATCAGTCTGGCGGGAGCGACACCGGGGAGCTGTTTTTT.

The chain is built from TRBV27 and TRBJ2-1; a weak D match, TRBD2 (6 bases). CDR1 is MNHEY and CDR2 is SMNVEV in the germline V gene (reference sequence). V shed 5 bases and J shed 7 bases, with 15 bases lying between them. The CDR3 extends over 14 amino acids. The CDR3 nucleotides are TGTGCCAGCAGTACCCCAGTCCTAGCGAATGAGCAGTTCTTC. Translation: CASSTPVLANEQFF.

The V call is TRBV18, the J call TRBJ1-1; D perhaps matches TRBD1 (6 bases). Germline lookup yields CDR1 KGHSH and CDR2 LQKENI. The length of the CDR3 is 15 residues. With 6 bases removed from V and 5 bases from J, the gap between germline ends came to 19 bases. The CDR3 loop is CASSPGDDSETEAFF. Written as DNA, the CDR3 is TGTGCCAGCTCCCCAGGGGATGACAGTGAGACTGAAGCTTTCTTT.

The rearrangement uses TRBV6-5 and TRBJ2-7, with 10 bases fitting TRBD1. The CDR3 is 14 residues long. The germline V gene encodes CDR1 MNHEY and CDR2 SVGAGI. J lost 4 bases, V lost 6 bases, and 6 bases had no gene match. The CDR3 DNA sequence: TGTGCCAGCAGACGAGGACAGGGGGAATACGAGCAGTACTTC. It yields the protein CASRRGQGEYEQYF.